This T cell receptor beta chain came from a study of control samples from healthy donors and cancer patients. Clones were read by immunoSEQ multiplex PCR, and TCRdb kept only the in-frame ones, dropping some. The sample contains under 95,000 clones, 91% of which appear only once. The CDR3 has 14 amino acids. Trimming cost V 0 bases and J 0 bases, with 3 bases left between them. Germline V CDR1 and CDR2: MGHRA, YSYEKL. This clone was observed a few times. In the same sample, other DNA sequences code for this CDR3. Sequenced material: blood. The chain carries TRBV4-1 and TRBJ1-3; D remains unclear. The receptor comes from a woman aged 25 to 45 in good health. Written as DNA, the CDR3 is TGCGCCAGCAGCCAAGACAACTCTGGAAACACCATATATTTT. Encoded protein: CASSQDNSGNTIYF.